This T cell receptor beta chain was identified in a study of identical twins. The study's findings and limits: Rather than following the same donors, the conclusions depended on cross-sectional statistical analysis.

Unique molecular identifiers were present on the cDNA, and a universal primer site came from template switching. TCRdb re-analysed the 5' RACE reads in MiXCR, keeping a single row per CDR3 protein. The table lists fewer than 250,000 distinct CDR3 sequences, about 7.5% of them singletons, with more than 1.5% in the top ten. CDR1 is SGHAT and CDR2 is FQNNGV in the germline V gene. V shed 1 base, J shed 3 bases, and the junction held 10 bases outside the gene matches. This CDR3 contains 18 residues. This clonotype has a count of ten or more. The antigen remains undetermined. The same specimen was also included in a second study, on yellow fever vaccine responses in identical twins.

The sequence came from a woman between 18 and 29 years old in good health. Sequencing was carried out using memory (CD45RO+) T cells sorted from blood. The chain carries TRBV11-2 and TRBJ2-1, with TRBD2 identical over 9 bases. CDR3 sequence reads: CASSLVTLTSGFYNEQFF. In nucleotides, the CDR3 is TGTGCCAGCAGCTTAGTAACCCTGACTAGCGGATTCTACAATGAGCAGTTCTTC.